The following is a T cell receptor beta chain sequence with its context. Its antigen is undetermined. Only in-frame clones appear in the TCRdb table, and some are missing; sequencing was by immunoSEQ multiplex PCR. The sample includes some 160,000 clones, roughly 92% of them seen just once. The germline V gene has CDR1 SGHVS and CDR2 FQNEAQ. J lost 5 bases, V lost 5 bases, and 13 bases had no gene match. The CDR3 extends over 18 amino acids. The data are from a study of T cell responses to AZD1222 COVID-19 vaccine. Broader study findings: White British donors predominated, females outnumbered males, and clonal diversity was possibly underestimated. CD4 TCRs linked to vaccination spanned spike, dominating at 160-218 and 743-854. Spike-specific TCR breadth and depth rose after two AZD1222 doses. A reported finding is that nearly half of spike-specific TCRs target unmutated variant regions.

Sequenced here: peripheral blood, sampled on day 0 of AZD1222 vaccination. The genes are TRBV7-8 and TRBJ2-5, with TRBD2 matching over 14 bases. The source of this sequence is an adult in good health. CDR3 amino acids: CASSPGTSGGFGGETQYF. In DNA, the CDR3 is TGTGCCAGCAGCCCCGGGACTAGCGGGGGTTTTGGGGGGGAGACCCAGTACTTC.